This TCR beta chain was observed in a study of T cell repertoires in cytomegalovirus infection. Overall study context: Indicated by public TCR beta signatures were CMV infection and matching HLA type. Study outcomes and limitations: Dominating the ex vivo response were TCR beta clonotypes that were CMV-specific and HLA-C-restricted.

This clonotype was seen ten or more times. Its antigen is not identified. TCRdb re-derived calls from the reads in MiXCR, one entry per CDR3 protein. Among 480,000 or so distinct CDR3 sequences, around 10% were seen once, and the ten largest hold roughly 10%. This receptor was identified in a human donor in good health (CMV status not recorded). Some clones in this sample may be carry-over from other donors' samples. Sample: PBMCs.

In nucleotides, the CDR3 is TGTGCCAGCTCACCGGTCAAAGGGGGATCTGGAAACACCATATATTTT. Protein sequence: CASSPVKGGSGNTIYF. J is TRBJ1-3 and V is TRBV18; D may be TRBD1 (6 bases). The CDR3 is 16 amino acids. V was clipped by 3 bases and J by 1 base, with 13 bases between them. The germline gives CDR1 KGHSH, CDR2 LQKENI.